This T cell receptor beta chain was identified during a study of blood T cell repertoires in COVID-19. This CDR3 has 15 residues. V lost 9 bases and J lost 2, with 17 bases in between. Germline V gene data show CDR1 as LNHDA and CDR2 as SQIVND (reference sequence). Profiled with immunoSEQ multiplex PCR; TCRdb holds only in-frame clones, not every one. Of some 200,000 clones listed, around 87% are singletons. This clone came up a few times. The receptor's source is a woman in her thirties who had recovered from COVID-19. The sequenced material came from PBMCs or T cells enriched from blood (not recorded which). This sequence joins TRBV19 and TRBJ2-1; possible D gene TRBD1, 6 bases. The CDR3 spells CASHLKTGPYNEQFF. CDR3 DNA: TGTGCCAGCCACCTTAAGACAGGTCCCTACAATGAGCAGTTCTTC.